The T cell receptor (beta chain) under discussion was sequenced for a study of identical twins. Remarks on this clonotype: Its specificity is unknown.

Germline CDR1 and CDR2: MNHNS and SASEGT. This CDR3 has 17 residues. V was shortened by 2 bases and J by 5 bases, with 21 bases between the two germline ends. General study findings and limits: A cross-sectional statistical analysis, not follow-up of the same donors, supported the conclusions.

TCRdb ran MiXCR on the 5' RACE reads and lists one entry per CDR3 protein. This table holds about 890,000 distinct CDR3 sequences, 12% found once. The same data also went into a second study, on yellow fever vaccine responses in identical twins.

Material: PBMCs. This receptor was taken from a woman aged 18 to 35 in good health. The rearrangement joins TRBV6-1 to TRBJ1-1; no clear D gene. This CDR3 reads CASSEIPTPRNRTEAFF. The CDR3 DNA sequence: TGTGCCAGCAGTGAAATCCCCACCCCTAGGAATCGGACTGAAGCTTTCTTT.